These T cell receptor beta chains were read from a single sample in a study of CD8+CD57+ T cells in acquired aplastic anemia. TCRdb recomputed calls from the reads with MiXCR, one row per CDR3 protein. The data show a few hundred thousand distinct CDR3 sequences, about 50% seen once. The sample comprised sorted CD4+, CD8+, or CD8+CD57+ T cells (not recorded which) from PBMCs. The receptors were sampled from a human donor with aplastic anemia. The CDR3 runs from the conserved cysteine through the conserved F or W. Each record gives: J gene, clone size, V gene, D gene, CDR3 protein, CDR3 DNA. The D gene is left open where the match is weak. Expanded clones are given a class, and other clones once, few, many or no size at all.

TRBJ1-6	few	TRBV7-2	TRBD1	CASSAGTGYGNSPLHF	TGTGCCAGCAGTGCCGGGACAGGGTACGGGAATTCACCCCTCCACTTT
TRBJ1-1	-	TRBV12-3/TRBV12-4	-	CASSGAGRTMGAFF	TGTGCCAGCAGCGGAGCGGGAAGAACCATGGGAGCTTTCTTT
TRBJ2-7	many	TRBV6-1	TRBD1	CASSEGRNRGSWEQYF	TGTGCCAGCAGTGAAGGTAGGAACAGGGGAAGTTGGGAGCAGTACTTC
TRBJ1-5	many	TRBV2	-	CASSKGQPQHF	TGTGCCAGCTCTAAGGGTCAGCCCCAGCATTTT
TRBJ1-3	-	TRBV25-1	-	CASSAGPPTGNTIYF	TGTGCCAGCAGTGCCGGGCCCCCCACTGGAAACACCATATATTTT
TRBJ1-6	many	TRBV5-6	-	CASSLLRGYSPLHF	TGTGCCAGCAGCTTGTTGAGGGGATATTCACCCCTCCACTTT
TRBJ1-1	-	TRBV7-2	TRBD1	CASSLADRVSEAFF	TGTGCCAGCAGCTTAGCGGACAGGGTATCTGAAGCTTTCTTT
TRBJ2-7	many	TRBV30	-	CAWSVSGAYEQYF	TGTGCCTGGAGTGTATCGGGGGCATACGAGCAGTACTTC
TRBJ2-3	-	TRBV7-2	-	CASSLTYPGLSDTQYF	TGTGCCAGCAGCTTAACGTACCCGGGACTGTCAGATACGCAGTATTTT
TRBJ1-2	-	TRBV5-1	-	CASSLAIGREYGYTF	TGCGCCAGCAGCTTGGCAATTGGCAGGGAATATGGCTACACCTTC
TRBJ2-7	-	TRBV2	-	CASSDGSGGTYEQYF	TGTGCCAGCAGTGACGGTTCGGGGGGCACCTACGAGCAGTACTTC
TRBJ1-4	-	TRBV12-3/TRBV12-4	TRBD1	CASSQTGEGEKLFF	TGTGCCAGCAGCCAAACAGGGGAGGGTGAAAAACTGTTTTTT
TRBJ2-5	-	TRBV7-2	-	CASSLQQETQYF	TGTGCCAGCAGCTTACAGCAAGAGACCCAGTACTTC
TRBJ1-1	-	TRBV13	-	CASSSPQNTEAFF	TGTGCCAGCAGCTCCCCACAGAACACTGAAGCTTTCTTT
TRBJ2-5	few	TRBV2	TRBD2	CASSPRGGAVLQGTQYF	TGTGCCAGCAGTCCTCGGGGAGGGGCGGTATTACAAGGGACCCAGTACTTC
TRBJ2-5	-	TRBV7-9	TRBD2	CASSFLAGGRETQYF	TGTGCCAGCAGCTTCCTAGCGGGGGGCCGGGAGACCCAGTACTTC
TRBJ1-3	-	TRBV7-2	-	CASSTQGIGNTIYF	TGTGCCAGCAGCACCCAGGGAATCGGAAACACCATATATTTT
TRBJ1-3	many	TRBV6-5	-	CASSYSGPSGNTIYF	TGTGCCAGCAGTTACTCGGGACCCTCTGGAAACACCATATATTTT
TRBJ2-5	-	TRBV5-5	-	CASSPSPTGWRETQYF	TGTGCCAGCAGCCCGTCCCCGACAGGCTGGAGGGAGACCCAGTACTTC
TRBJ2-7	-	TRBV5-1	TRBD1	CASSQGWTGGYEQYF	TGTGCCAGCAGCCAAGGCTGGACAGGGGGATACGAGCAGTACTTC
TRBJ2-1	-	TRBV19	-	CASGVQGGNEQFF	TGTGCCAGTGGCGTCCAGGGCGGGAATGAGCAGTTCTTC
TRBJ1-2	-	TRBV5-1	-	CASSLLSGSYGYTF	TGCGCCAGCAGCTTACTCTCAGGGTCCTATGGCTACACCTTC
TRBJ2-7	-	TRBV10-2	-	CASSERGSMDYEQYF	TGCGCCAGCAGTGAGAGGGGTAGCATGGACTACGAGCAGTACTTC
TRBJ1-5	-	TRBV10-3	TRBD1	CAISELGTGREHQPQHF	TGTGCCATCAGTGAACTGGGGACAGGGAGGGAGCATCAGCCCCAGCATTTT